This T cell receptor beta chain was identified during a study of OX40 agonist ivuxolimab in advanced cancers. Study-wide context: A partial response was reached by three patients: one with hepatocellular carcinoma and two with cutaneous melanoma.

Regarding this clone: Its antigen is as yet unknown.

Overall study results and limits: The CD4+ and CD8+ T cells in the blood had expanded clonally by week 6 at 0.1 to 3.0 mg/kg. In CD8+ T cells, expanded clones were on average more numerous than in CD4+.

TCRdb's copy holds only in-frame clones and misses some; the assay was immunoSEQ multiplex PCR. The data contain approximately 84,000 clones, over 80% of them singletons. Germline lookup yields CDR1 SGHTA and CDR2 FQGTGA. CDR3 length: 16 residues. Trimming removed 4 bases from V and 4 bases from J; junction bases left unmatched: 6. If patients had autoimmune disease history or systemic immunosuppression, they were excluded. This TCR was recovered from an adult with an advanced solid tumor such as melanoma, head and neck, liver or kidney cancer. The gene calls are TRBV7-3 and TRBJ2-5; TRBD2 agrees at 13 bases. The sequencing here drew on CD4+ or CD8+ T cells sorted from blood, taken in a trial of the OX40 agonist ivuxolimab. CDR3 amino acids: CASSSGTSGVGETQYF. CDR3 coding DNA: TGTGCCAGCAGCTCCGGGACTAGCGGGGTTGGAGAGACCCAGTACTTC.